Described below is a single T cell receptor beta chain sequence and its context. The target antigen is unknown. This CDR3 is built from 12 residues. Trimming pared 7 bases from V and 0 bases from J, leaving 7 bases between. The germline gives CDR1 SQVTM, CDR2 ANQGSEA. The sample is drawn from a study of T cells in Graves' hyperthyroidism and ophthalmopathy. Amplification of TCR beta CDR3 regions used RNA as the template. The primer set for the first-round RT-PCR of the TCR CDR3 was HTBI. TCRdb re-analysed the multiplex PCR reads in MiXCR, keeping a single row per CDR3 protein. The sample yields 400,000 to 550,000 distinct CDR3 sequences, roughly 25% seen once. Not enrolled were patients with uncontrolled infection, other autoimmune disease, pregnancy or lactation. Study-level points and caveats: Blood also showed most of the thyroid clonotypes that were expanded above 0.001.

The sequence was collected from a woman in her 30s with Graves' ophthalmopathy. The rearrangement joins TRBV29-1 to TRBJ1-5; the D is unclear. Specimen: blood. The CDR3 region is CSAGSSNQPQHF. The CDR3 DNA reads as TGCAGCGCGGGATCTAGCAATCAGCCCCAGCATTTT.